Listed below are T cell receptor beta chains from one sample, sequenced in a study of beta chain features in type 1 diabetes. The method was immunoSEQ multiplex PCR; TCRdb's version includes in-frame clones alone and lacks a portion of them. The sample lists roughly 300,000 clones; less than 15% were seen once. Sequencing used central memory CD4+ T cells from blood. These receptors came from a young man in good health. CDR3s include the opening cysteine and the closing phenylalanine or tryptophan. Fields, in order: D gene, clone size, J gene, V gene, CDR3 DNA, CDR3 protein. A D gene is named only where the DNA matches it firmly. Not all rows give a size; the values are once, few, many and, for expanded clones, a class.

- many TRBJ2-2 TRBV4-3 TGCGCCAGCAGCCAAGATAGGAGGGTGGGGACCGGGGAGCTGTTTTTT CASSQDRRVGTGELFF
- few TRBJ1-1 TRBV6-6 TGTGCCAGCAGTAATAGGGACCTTGAAGCTTTCTTT CASSNRDLEAFF
TRBD1 few TRBJ1-5 TRBV2 TGTGCCAGCAGCGCGGACAGGCAACAGCCCCAGCATTTT CASSADRQQPQHF
- medium-sized TRBJ2-5 TRBV21-1 TGTGCCAGCAGCACGTCGACAGGGCTAGAAGAGACCCAGTACTTC CASSTSTGLEETQYF
- - TRBJ1-6 TRBV30 TGTGCCTGGAGTGGGGGGGTCGGGTCACCCCTCCACTTT CAWSGGVGSPLHF
TRBD2 many TRBJ2-3 TRBV11-3 TGTGCCAGCAGCTTCGGACTAGCGGGAGCCGCAGGGGTAACAGATACGCAGTATTTT CASSFGLAGAAGVTDTQYF
- many TRBJ1-1 TRBV5-4 TGTGCCAGCAGCTTGGCCCGACAAGGTCGAGAAGCTTTCTTT CASSLARQGREAFF
TRBD1 few TRBJ1-3 TRBV9 TGTGCCAGCAGCGCCACCACAGGGGTACAGGGAAACACCATATATTTT CASSATTGVQGNTIYF
TRBD1 - TRBJ2-7 TRBV6-5 TGTGCCAGCAGTAGGGACAGCTTAAGGTCCTACGAGCAGTACTTC CASSRDSLRSYEQYF
TRBD2 - TRBJ2-1 TRBV10-3 TGTGCCATCAGTGACGGTGGTAGCGGGAGGTACAATGAGCAGTTCTTC CAISDGGSGRYNEQFF
TRBD2 - TRBJ2-1 TRBV5-1 TGCGCCAGCAGCTCTGTGGGTAGCGGGGGGGCTGGTGAGCAGTTCTTC CASSSVGSGGAGEQFF
- - TRBJ1-3 TRBV18 TGTGCCAGCTCGCTGGCACCGCAGGGGTCTGGAAACACCATATATTTT CASSLAPQGSGNTIYF
- - TRBJ2-7 TRBV4-1 TGCGCCAGCAGCCAAGGGCTGGCAAGGCGAAGGGGGGGCGAGCAGTACTTC CASSQGLARRRGGEQYF
TRBD1 many TRBJ1-3 TRBV29-1 TGCAGCGTTGGCCTGCCCGGGACAGGGGCTGGAAACACCATATATTTT CSVGLPGTGAGNTIYF
- - TRBJ2-5 TRBV7-9 TGTGCCAGCAGCTTAGCGGGACCCCAAGAGACCCAGTACTTC CASSLAGPQETQYF
- many TRBJ2-6 TRBV2 TGTGCCAGCGGTAGGGGGACTGGGGCCAACGTCCTGACTTTC CASGRGTGANVLTF
- few TRBJ1-1 TRBV4-3 TGCGCCAGCAGCCAAGACCACGGGGGTCGTTACACTGAAGCTTTCTTT CASSQDHGGRYTEAFF
TRBD1 - TRBJ1-1 TRBV6-5 TGTGCCAGCAGACGGGACAGACGTTTGAACACTGAAGCTTTCTTT CASRRDRRLNTEAFF
TRBD1 few TRBJ1-6 TRBV5-6 TGTGCCAGCAGCTTGGTGGGACAGAGGAATTCACCCCTCCACTTT CASSLVGQRNSPLHF
- few TRBJ2-3 TRBV6-5 TGTGCCAGCAGCCCGTCGCGGGATAGCACAGATACGCAGTATTTT CASSPSRDSTDTQYF
- - TRBJ2-5 TRBV18 TGTGCCAGCTCACCACGAGAGAAGGCCCAGTACTTC CASSPREKAQYF
- many TRBJ2-2 TRBV9 TGTGCCAGCACCACCCGGCTAGTAAACACCGGGGAGCTGTTTTTT CASTTRLVNTGELFF
TRBD1 - TRBJ1-2 TRBV5-1 TGCGCCAGCAGCTTGGACGGACAGGGAGGCTATGGCTACACCTTC CASSLDGQGGYGYTF
TRBD2 - TRBJ2-3 TRBV30 TGTGCCCGTAGCGGGAGGGCCGGAGATACGCAGTATTTT CARSGRAGDTQYF
TRBD2 - TRBJ2-1 TRBV29-1 TGCAGCGTTGGGACTAGCGCTCCCAGCTCCTACAATGAGCAGTTCTTC CSVGTSAPSSYNEQFF
- - TRBJ2-3 TRBV27 TGTGCCAGCAGTTTATCGGGCAGGGAAAGCACAGATACGCAGTATTTT CASSLSGRESTDTQYF
- - TRBJ2-5 TRBV27 TGTGCCAGCAGTTATGGTCCGGAGACAGCGGAGACCCAGTACTTC CASSYGPETAETQYF